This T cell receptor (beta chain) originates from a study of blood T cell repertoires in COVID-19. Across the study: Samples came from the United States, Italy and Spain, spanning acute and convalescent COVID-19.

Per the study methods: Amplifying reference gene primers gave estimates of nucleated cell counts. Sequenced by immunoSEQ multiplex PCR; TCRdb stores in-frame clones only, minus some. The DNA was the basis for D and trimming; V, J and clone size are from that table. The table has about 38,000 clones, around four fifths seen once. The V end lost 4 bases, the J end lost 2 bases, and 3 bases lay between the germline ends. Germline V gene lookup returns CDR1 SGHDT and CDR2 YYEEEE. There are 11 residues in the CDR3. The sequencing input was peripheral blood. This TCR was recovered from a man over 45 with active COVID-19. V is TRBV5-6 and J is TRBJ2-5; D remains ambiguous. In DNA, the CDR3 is TGTGCCAGCAGCCAGCAAGAGACCCAGTACTTC. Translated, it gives CASSQQETQYF.